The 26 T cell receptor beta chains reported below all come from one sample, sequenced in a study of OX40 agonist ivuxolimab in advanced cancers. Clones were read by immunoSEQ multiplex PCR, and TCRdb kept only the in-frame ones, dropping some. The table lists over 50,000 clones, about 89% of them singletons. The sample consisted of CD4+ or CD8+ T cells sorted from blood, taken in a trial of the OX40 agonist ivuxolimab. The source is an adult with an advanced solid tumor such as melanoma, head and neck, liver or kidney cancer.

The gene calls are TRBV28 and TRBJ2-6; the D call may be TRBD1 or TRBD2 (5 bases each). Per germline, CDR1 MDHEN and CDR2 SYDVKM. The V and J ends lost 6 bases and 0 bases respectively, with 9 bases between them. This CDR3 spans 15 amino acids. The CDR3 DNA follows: TGTGCCAGCAGCAGAGGGGTCTCTGGGGCCAACGTCCTGACTTTC. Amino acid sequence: CASSRGVSGANVLTF.

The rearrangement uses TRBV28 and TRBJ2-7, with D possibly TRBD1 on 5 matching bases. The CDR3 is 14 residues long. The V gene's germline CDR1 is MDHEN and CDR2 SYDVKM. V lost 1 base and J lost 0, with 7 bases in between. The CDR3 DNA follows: TGTGCCAGCAGTTTATACAGGAGCTCCTACGAGCAGTACTTC. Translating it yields CASSLYRSSYEQYF.

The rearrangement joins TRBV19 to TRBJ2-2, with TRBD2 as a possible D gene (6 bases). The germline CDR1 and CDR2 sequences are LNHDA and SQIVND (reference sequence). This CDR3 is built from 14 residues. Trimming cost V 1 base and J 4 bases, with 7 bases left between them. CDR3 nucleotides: TGTGCCAGTAGTATAGTGGAGGGCACCGGGGAGCTGTTTTTT. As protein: CASSIVEGTGELFF.

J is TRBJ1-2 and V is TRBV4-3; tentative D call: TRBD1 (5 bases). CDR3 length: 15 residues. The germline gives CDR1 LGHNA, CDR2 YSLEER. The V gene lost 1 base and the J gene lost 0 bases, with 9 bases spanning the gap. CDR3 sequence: CASSQGRVANYGYTF. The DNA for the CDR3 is TGCGCCAGCAGCCAAGGCAGGGTAGCTAACTATGGCTACACCTTC.

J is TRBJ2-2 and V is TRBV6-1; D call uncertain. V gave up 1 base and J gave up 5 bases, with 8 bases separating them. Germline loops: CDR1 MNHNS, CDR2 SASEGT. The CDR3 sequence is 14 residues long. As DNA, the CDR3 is TGTGCCAGCAGTGAAGGAGGAGAAACCGGGGAGCTGTTTTTT. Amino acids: CASSEGGETGELFF.

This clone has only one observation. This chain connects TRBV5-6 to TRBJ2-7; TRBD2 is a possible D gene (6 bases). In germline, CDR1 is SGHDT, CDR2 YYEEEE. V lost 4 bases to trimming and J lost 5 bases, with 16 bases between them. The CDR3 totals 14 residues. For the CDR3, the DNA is TGTGCCAGCAGCCTGGGACTGCAACTTAACGAGCAGTACTTC. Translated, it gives CASSLGLQLNEQYF.

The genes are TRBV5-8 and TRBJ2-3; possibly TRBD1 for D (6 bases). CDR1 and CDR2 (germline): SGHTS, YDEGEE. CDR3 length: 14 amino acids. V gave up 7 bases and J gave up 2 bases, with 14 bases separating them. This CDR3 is CASSLEGDTDTQYF. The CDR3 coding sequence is TGTGCCAGCTCCCTAGAGGGGGACACAGATACGCAGTATTTT.

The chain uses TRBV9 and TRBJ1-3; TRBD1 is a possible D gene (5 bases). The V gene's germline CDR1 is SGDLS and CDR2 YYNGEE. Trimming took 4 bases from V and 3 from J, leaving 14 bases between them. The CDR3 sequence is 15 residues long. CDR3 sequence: CASSLSGTGGNTIYF. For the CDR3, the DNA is TGTGCCAGCAGCCTGTCCGGGACGGGTGGAAACACCATATATTTT.

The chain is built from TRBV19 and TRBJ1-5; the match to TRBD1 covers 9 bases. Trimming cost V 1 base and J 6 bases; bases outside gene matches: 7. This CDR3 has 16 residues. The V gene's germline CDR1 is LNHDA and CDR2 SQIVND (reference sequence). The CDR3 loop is CASSIGTGGAGQPQHF. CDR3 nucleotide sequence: TGTGCCAGTAGTATAGGAACAGGGGGCGCGGGTCAGCCCCAGCATTTT.

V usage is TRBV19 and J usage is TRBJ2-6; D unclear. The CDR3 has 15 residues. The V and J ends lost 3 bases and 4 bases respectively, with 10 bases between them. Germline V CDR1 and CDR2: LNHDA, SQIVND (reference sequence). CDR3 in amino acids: CASSMTVAGANVLTF. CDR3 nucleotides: TGTGCCAGTAGTATGACGGTGGCAGGGGCCAACGTCCTGACTTTC.

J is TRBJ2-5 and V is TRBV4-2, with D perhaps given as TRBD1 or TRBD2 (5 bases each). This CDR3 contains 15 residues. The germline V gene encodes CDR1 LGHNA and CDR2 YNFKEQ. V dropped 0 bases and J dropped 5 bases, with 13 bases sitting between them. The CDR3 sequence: CASSQDGGVSETQYF. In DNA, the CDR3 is TGTGCCAGCAGCCAAGATGGGGGAGTAAGCGAGACCCAGTACTTC.

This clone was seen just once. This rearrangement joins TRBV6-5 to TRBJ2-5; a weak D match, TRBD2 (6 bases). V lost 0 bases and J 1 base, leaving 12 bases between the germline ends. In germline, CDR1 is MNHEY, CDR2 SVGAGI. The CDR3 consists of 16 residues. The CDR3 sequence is CASSYSSGGVQETQYF. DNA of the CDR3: TGTGCCAGCAGTTACTCGTCAGGCGGGGTCCAAGAGACCCAGTACTTC.

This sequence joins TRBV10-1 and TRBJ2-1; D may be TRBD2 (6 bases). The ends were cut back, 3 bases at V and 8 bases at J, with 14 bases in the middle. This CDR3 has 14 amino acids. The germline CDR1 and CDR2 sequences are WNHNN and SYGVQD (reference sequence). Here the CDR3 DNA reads TGCGCCAGCAGTGATGAGCGGGTTCCGGATGAGCAGTTCTTC. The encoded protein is CASSDERVPDEQFF.

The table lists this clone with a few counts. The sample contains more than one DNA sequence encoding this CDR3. CDR3 amino acids: CASSSGTSGTDTQYF. CDR3 nucleotides: TGTGCCAGCAGCTCCGGGACTAGCGGGACAGATACGCAGTATTTT. The gene calls are TRBV7-3 and TRBJ2-3, with 12 bases identical to TRBD2. V shed 4 bases, J shed 3 bases, and the junction held 2 bases outside the gene matches. CDR1 and CDR2 from the germline V gene are SGHTA and FQGTGA. The CDR3 has 15 residues.

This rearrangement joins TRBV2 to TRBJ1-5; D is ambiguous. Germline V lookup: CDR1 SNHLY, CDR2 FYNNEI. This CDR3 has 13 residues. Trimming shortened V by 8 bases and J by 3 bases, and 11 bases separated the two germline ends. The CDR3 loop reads CASLGPHNQPQHF. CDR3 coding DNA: TGTGCCAGCCTCGGACCGCACAATCAGCCCCAGCATTTT.

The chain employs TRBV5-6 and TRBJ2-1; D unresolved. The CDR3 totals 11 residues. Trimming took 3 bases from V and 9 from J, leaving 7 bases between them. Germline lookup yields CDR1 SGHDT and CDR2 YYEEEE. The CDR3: CASSYSAEQFF. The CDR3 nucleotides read TGTGCCAGCAGCTACTCTGCTGAGCAGTTCTTC.

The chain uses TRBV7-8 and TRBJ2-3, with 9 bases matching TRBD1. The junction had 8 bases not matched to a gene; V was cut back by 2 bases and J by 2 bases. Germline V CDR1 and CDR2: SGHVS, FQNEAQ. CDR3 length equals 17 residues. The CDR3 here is CASSLPGQGKVTDTQYF. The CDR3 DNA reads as TGTGCCAGCAGCTTACCCGGACAGGGGAAAGTCACAGATACGCAGTATTTT.

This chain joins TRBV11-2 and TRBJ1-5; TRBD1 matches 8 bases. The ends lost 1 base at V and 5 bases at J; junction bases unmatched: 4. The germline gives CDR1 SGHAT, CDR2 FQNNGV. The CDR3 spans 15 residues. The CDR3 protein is CASSLVPGGDQPQHF. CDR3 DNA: TGTGCCAGCAGCTTAGTACCAGGGGGCGATCAGCCCCAGCATTTT.

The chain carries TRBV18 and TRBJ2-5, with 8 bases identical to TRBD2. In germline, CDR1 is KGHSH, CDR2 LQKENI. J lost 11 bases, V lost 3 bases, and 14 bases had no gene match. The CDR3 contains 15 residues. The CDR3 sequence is CASSPPQAGGWEQYF. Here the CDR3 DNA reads TGTGCCAGCTCACCCCCCCAGGCGGGAGGATGGGAGCAGTACTTC.

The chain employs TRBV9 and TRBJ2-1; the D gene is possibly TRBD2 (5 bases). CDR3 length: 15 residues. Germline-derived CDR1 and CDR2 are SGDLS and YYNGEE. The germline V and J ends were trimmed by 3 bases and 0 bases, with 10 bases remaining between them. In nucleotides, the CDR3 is TGTGCCAGCAGCGGGAGCGGAAGCTCCTACAATGAGCAGTTCTTC. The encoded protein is CASSGSGSSYNEQFF.

The CDR3 DNA follows: TGTGCCAGCAGTTACTCGGACCACAGCACTGAAGCTTTCTTT. It is translated as CASSYSDHSTEAFF. V and J are TRBV6-6 and TRBJ1-1; D not certain. The CDR3 sequence is 14 residues long. CDR1 and CDR2 (germline): MNHNY, SVGAGI (reference sequence). The V gene lost 0 bases and the J gene lost 4 bases, with 9 bases spanning the gap.

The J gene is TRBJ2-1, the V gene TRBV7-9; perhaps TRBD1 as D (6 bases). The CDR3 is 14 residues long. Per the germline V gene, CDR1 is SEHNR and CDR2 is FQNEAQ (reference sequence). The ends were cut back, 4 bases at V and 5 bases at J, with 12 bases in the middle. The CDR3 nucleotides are TGTGCCAGCAGCTCTCCGGGACATAACAATGAGCAGTTCTTC. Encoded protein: CASSSPGHNNEQFF.

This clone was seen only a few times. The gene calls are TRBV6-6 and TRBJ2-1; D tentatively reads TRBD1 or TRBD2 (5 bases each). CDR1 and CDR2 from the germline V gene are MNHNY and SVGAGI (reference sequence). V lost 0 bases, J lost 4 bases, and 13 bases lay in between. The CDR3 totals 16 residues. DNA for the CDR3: TGTGCCAGCAGTTACTCCTCCTTGAGGGGTTACAATGAGCAGTTCTTC. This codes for CASSYSSLRGYNEQFF.

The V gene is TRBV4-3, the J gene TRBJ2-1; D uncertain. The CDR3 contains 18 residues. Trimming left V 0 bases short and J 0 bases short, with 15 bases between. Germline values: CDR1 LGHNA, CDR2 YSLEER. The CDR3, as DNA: TGCGCCAGCAGCCAAGACCTTCACGTGACAACCTCCTACAATGAGCAGTTCTTC. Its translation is CASSQDLHVTTSYNEQFF.

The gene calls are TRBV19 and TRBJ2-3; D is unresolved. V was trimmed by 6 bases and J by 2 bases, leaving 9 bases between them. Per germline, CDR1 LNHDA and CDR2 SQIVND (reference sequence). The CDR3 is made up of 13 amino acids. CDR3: CASSQTVTDTQYF. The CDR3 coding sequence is TGTGCCAGTAGCCAGACCGTCACAGATACGCAGTATTTT.

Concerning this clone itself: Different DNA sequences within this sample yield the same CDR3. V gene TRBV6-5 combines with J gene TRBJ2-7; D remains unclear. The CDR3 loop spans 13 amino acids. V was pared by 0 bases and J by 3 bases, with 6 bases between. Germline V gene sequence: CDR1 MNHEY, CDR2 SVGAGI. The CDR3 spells CASSYSNSYEQYF. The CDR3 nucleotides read TGTGCCAGCAGTTACTCGAATAGCTACGAGCAGTACTTC.